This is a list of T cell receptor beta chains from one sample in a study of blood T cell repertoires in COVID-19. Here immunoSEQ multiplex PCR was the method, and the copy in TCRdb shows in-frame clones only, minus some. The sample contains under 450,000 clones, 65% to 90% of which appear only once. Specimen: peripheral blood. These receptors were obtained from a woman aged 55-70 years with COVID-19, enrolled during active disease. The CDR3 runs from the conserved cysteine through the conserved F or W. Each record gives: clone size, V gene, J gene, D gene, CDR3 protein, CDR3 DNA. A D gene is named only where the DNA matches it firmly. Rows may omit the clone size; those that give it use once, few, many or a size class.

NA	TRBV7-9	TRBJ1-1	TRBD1	CASSQGTGGMNTEAFF	TGTGCCAGCAGCCAAGGGACAGGTGGAATGAACACTGAAGCTTTCTTT
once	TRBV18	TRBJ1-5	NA	CASSPLTRDQPQHF	TGTGCCAGCTCACCACTCACACGGGATCAGCCCCAGCATTTT
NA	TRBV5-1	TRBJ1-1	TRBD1	CASSQGAGDTEAFF	TGCGCCAGCAGCCAGGGGGCAGGGGACACTGAAGCTTTCTTT
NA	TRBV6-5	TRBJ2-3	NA	CASHGQGSTDTQYF	TGTGCCAGCCATGGTCAGGGTAGCACAGATACGCAGTATTTT
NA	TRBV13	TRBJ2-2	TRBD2	CASSPRVLAGLELFF	TGTGCCAGCAGCCCCCGAGTGCTAGCGGGGTTGGAGCTGTTTTTT
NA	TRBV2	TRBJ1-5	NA	CASRRDVNQPQHF	TGTGCCAGCAGGAGGGATGTCAATCAGCCCCAGCATTTT
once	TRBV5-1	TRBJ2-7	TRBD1	CASSPTGGRDEQYF	TGCGCCAGCAGCCCAACAGGGGGCAGGGACGAGCAGTACTTC
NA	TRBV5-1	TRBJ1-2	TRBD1	CASSLGDSGYGYTF	TGCGCCAGCAGCTTGGGGGACAGCGGCTATGGCTACACCTTC
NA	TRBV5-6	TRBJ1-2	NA	CASSLDSNYGYTF	TGTGCCAGCAGCTTGGACAGCAACTATGGCTACACCTTC
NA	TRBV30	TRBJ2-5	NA	CAWTRDRRETQYF	TGTGCCTGGACTAGAGACAGGCGAGAGACCCAGTACTTC
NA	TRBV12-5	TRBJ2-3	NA	CASGSHPTSGWADTQYF	TGTGCTAGTGGTTCCCACCCAACCAGCGGGTGGGCAGATACGCAGTATTTT
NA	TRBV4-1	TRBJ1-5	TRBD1	CASSQDYRRTGIQPQHF	TGCGCCAGCAGCCAAGATTACCGGAGGACAGGCATCCAGCCCCAGCATTTT
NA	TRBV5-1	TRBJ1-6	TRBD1	CASSLSDRGNSPLHF	TGCGCCAGCAGCTTGTCTGACAGGGGTAATTCACCCCTCCACTTT
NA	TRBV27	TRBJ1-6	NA	CASSPASVSPVSPLHF	TGTGCCAGCAGTCCAGCTAGTGTGTCTCCGGTTTCACCCCTCCACTTT
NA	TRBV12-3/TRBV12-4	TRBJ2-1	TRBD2	CASSSGGGYEQFF	TGTGCCAGCAGTAGCGGGGGGGGCTATGAGCAGTTCTTC
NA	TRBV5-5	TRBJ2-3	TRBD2	CASSRRAGGGTDTQYF	TGTGCCAGCAGCCGACGGGCGGGGGGGGGCACAGATACGCAGTATTTT
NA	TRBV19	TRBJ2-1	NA	CASSIGGGRRPYNEQFF	TGTGCCAGTAGTATTGGGGGAGGTCGCCGACCCTACAATGAGCAGTTCTTC
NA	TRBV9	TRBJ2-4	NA	CASSVDGGATPKNIQYF	TGTGCCAGCAGCGTAGATGGGGGGGCTACCCCCAAAAACATTCAGTACTTC
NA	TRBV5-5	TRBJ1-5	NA	CASSLPGAGELQPQHF	TGTGCCAGCAGCTTGCCTGGGGCAGGGGAGTTGCAGCCCCAGCATTTT
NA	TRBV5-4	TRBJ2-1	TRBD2	CASTSTSGSGDEQFF	TGTGCCAGCACCTCGACTAGCGGGTCGGGCGATGAGCAGTTCTTC
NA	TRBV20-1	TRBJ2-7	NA	CSASLPGEGLEQYF	TGCAGTGCTAGTCTGCCGGGAGAAGGGCTTGAGCAGTACTTC
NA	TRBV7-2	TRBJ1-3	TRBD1	CASSLVGTGITRGNTIYF	TGTGCCAGCAGCTTAGTCGGGACAGGCATCACGAGAGGAAACACCATATATTTT
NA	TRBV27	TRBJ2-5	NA	CASSSKPTGQETQYF	TGTGCCAGCAGTTCAAAACCCACAGGGCAAGAGACCCAGTACTTC
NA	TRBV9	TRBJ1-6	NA	CASSVFGRGGSPLHF	TGTGCCAGCAGCGTATTCGGCAGGGGCGGTTCACCCCTCCACTTT
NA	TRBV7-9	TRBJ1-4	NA	CASSRQSRGGEKLFF	TGTGCCAGCAGCCGGCAGTCAAGGGGGGGTGAAAAACTGTTTTTT
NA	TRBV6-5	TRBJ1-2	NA	CASSQELRYGYTF	TGTGCCAGCTCCCAAGAACTGCGGTATGGCTACACCTTC
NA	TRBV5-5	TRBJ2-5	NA	CASSLRYSGNQETQYF	TGTGCCAGCAGCTTGAGGTACAGCGGCAACCAAGAGACCCAGTACTTC
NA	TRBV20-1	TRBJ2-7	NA	CSAPGVYEQYF	TGCAGTGCTCCAGGGGTATACGAGCAGTACTTC